This TCR beta chain was documented in a study of cytomegalovirus exposure and HLA in healthy donors. Broader study findings: TCR beta chains associated with HLA were, in a later analysis, more clonally expanded than equally common others. Another analysis was done later, and it associated around 16,000 TCR beta sequences with HLA alleles at 0.05 false discovery rate. Highly shared sequence variants in one cluster were likely a sequencing artifact. As confirmed in vitro, a few CMV-associated chains were specific for CMV antigens.

This PCR relied on a set of 60 Vbeta primers and 13 Jbeta primers. This table comes from immunoSEQ multiplex PCR, and its TCRdb copy is limited to in-frame clones, with some not included. The repertoire holds around 190,000 clones, with 9.5% as singletons. Germline CDR1 GTSNPN, CDR2 SVGIG (reference sequence). V was clipped by 0 bases and J by 6 bases; unmatched bases: 9. This CDR3 spans 16 amino acids. In its sample, this clone was seen a few times. Its cognate antigen is unknown. The TCR originated in a woman in her 30s in good health and CMV-seropositive. The genes are TRBV30 and TRBJ1-1, with 11 bases identical to TRBD1. Sample: PBMCs. CDR3 nucleotide sequence: TGTGCCTGGAGTGTAGGGACAGGGGGTTTAGGCCCTGAAGCTTTCTTT. Amino acids: CAWSVGTGGLGPEAFF.